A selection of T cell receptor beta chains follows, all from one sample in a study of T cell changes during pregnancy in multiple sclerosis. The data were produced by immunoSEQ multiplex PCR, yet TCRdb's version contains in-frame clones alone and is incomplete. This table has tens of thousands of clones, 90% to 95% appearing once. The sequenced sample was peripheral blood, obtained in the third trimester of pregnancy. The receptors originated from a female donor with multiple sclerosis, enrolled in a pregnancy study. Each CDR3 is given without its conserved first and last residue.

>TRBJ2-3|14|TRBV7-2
ASSLRFAGGGDTQY
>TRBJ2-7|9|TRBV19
ASWDRGGLY
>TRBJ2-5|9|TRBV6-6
ASSNQGTQY
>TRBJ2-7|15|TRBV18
ASSPAQGGIISYEQY
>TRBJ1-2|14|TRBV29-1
SATPAGQRFNYGYT
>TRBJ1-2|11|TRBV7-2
ASSFRDSGSYT
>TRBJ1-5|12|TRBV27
ASWGVGSNQPQH
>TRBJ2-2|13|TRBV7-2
ASSLVRTNTGELF
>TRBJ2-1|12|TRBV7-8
ASRPDRGGREQF
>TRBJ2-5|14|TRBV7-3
ASSPQGGSTSETQY
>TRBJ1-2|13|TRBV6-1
ASLQGGVGDYGYT
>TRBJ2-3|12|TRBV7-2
ASSGGGGSDTQY
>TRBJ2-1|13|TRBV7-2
ASSSLGLTSNEQF
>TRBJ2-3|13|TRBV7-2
ASSPSSGITDTQY
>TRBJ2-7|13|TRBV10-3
AITPGIGSSYEQY
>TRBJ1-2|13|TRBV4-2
ASSSSFREGGGYT
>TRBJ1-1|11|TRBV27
ASSQEGGAEAF
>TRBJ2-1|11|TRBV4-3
ASSQDFLNEQF
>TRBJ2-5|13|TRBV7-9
ASSPSGVEVETQY
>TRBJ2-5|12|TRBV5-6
ASSAGLDQETQY
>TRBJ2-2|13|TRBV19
ASNPTSGSPGELF
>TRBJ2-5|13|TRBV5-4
ASSLRTSVQETQY
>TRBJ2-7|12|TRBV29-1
SVVLGGLGYEQY
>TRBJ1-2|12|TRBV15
ATSRDPGFYGYT
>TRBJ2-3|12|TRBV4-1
ASSQSGRADTQY
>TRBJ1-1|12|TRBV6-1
ASSESQGVTEAF
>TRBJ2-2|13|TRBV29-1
SVESGTGWGGELF
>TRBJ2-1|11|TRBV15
ATSGTDYHEQF
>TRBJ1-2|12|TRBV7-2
ASSKNRGLGGYT
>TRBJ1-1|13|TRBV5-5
ASSLASGGQTEAF
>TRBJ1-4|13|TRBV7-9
ASSFGGTGPEKLF
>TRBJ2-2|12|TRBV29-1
SVGGTTNTGELF
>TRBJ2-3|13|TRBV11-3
ASSLGIRGTDTQY
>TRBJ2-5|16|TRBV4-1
ASSPGSRYSSTQETQY